The subject of this entry is one T cell receptor (beta chain). Its antigen is still unknown. Looked up from germline, CDR1 is SGHRS and CDR2 is YFSETQ. CDR3 length: 13 amino acids. V lost 0 bases and J lost 2, with 2 bases in between. This specimen comes from a study of early T cells in non-severe SARS-CoV-2 infection. In the study overall: Sequencing of bulk RNA from unsorted whole blood was done, without chain pairing.

Findings and caveats of the study: Matching results from VDJdb favored anti-spike CD8 responses, leaving private and CD4 specificities undetected.

The TCR library protocol attached unique molecular identifiers to the individual cDNA molecules. A single record per CDR3 protein comes from TCRdb applying MiXCR to the 5' RACE reads. The profile covers roughly 93,000 distinct CDR3 sequences, with 8% to 13% appearing a single time and roughly 5% taken by the ten largest. The receptor was isolated from an adult who was a healthcare worker with PCR-confirmed SARS-CoV-2 infection or an uninfected control (not recorded which). Sequencing was performed on whole blood. V gene TRBV5-1 combines with J gene TRBJ1-4; D is undetermined. DNA for the CDR3: TGCGCCAGCAGCTTGGGTACTAATGAAAAACTGTTTTTT. It yields the protein CASSLGTNEKLFF.